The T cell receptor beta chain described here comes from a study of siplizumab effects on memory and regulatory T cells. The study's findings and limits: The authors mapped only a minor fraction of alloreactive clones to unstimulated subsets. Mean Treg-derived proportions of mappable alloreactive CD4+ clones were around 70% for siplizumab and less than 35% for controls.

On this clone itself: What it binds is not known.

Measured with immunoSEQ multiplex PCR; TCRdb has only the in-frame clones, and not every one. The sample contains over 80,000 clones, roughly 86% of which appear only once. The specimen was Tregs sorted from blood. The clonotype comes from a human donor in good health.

The CDR3 sequence: CASSAPVTYEQYF. CDR3 DNA: TGCGCCAGCAGCGCTCCCGTAACCTACGAGCAGTACTTC. This rearrangement joins TRBV5-1 to TRBJ2-7; D is uncertain. Germline values: CDR1 SGHRS, CDR2 YFSETQ. The CDR3 consists of 13 residues. V was trimmed by 4 bases and J by 2 bases, leaving 10 bases between them.